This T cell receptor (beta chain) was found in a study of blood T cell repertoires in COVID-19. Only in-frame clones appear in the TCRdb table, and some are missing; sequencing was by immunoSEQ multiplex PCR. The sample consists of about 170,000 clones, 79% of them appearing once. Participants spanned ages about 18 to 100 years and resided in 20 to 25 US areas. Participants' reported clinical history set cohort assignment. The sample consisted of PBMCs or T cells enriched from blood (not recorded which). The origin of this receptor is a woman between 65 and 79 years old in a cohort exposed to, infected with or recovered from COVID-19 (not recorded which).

CDR3 residues: CASSFTGTNTEAFF. The CDR3 DNA is TGTGCCAGCAGCTTCACAGGGACGAACACTGAAGCTTTCTTT. J is TRBJ1-1 and V is TRBV11-3, with D possibly TRBD1 on 6 matching bases. This CDR3 comprises 14 residues. V shed 3 bases and J shed 1 base, with 9 bases lying between them. Germline CDR1 and CDR2: SGHNT and YENEEA.